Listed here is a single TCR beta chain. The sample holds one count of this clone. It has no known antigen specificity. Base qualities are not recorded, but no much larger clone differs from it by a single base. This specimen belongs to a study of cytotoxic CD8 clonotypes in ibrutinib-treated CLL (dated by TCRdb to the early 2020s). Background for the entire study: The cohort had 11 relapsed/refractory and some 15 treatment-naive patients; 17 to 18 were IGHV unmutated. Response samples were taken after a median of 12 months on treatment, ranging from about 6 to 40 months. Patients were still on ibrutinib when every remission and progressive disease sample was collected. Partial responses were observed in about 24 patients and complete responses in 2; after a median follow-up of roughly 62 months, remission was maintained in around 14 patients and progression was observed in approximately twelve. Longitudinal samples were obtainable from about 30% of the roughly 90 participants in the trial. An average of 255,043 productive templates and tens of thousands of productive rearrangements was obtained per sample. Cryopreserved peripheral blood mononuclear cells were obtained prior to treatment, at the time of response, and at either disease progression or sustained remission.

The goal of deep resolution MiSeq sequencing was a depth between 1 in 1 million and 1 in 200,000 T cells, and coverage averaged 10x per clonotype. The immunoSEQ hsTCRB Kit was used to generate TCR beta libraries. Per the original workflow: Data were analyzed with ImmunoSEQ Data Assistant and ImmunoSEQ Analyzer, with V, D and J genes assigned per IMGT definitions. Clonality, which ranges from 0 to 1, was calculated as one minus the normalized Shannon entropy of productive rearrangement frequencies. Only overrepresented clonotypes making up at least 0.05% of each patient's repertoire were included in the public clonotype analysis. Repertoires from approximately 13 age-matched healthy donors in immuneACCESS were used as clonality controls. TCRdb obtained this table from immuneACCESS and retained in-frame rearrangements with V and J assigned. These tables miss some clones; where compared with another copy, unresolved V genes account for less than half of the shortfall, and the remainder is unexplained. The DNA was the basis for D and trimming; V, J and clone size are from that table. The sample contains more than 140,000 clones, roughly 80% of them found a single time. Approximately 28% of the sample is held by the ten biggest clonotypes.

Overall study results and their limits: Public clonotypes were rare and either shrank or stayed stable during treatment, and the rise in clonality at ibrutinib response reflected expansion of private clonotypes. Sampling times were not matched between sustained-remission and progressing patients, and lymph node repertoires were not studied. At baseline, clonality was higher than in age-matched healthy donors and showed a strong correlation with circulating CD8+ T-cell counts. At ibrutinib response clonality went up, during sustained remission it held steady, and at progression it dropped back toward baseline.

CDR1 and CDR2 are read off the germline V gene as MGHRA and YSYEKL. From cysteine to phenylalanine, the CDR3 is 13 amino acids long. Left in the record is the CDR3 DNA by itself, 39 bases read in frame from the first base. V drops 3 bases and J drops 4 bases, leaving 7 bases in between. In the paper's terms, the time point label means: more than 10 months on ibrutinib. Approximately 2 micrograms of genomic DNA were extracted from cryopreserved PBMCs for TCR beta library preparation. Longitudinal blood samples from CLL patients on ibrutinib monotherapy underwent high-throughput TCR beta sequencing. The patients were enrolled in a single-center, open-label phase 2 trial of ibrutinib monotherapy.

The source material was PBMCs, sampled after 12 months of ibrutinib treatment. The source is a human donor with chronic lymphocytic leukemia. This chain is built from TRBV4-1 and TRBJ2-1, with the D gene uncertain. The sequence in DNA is TGCGCCAGCAGCCATTTCAGTTACAATGAGCAGTTCTTC. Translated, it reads CASSHFSYNEQFF.